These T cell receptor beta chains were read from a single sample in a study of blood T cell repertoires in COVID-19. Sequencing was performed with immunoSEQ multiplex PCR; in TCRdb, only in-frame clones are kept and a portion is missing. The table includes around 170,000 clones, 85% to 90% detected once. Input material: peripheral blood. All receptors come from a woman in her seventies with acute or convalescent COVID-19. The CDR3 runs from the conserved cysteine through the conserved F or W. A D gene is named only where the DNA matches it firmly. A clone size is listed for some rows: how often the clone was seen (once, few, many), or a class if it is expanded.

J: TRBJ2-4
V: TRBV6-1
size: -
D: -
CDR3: CASSEGYRDIQYF
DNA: TGTGCCAGCAGTGAAGGCTACAGGGACATTCAGTACTTC

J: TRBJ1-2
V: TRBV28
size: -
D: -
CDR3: CASSLDGNYGYTF
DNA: TGTGCCAGCAGTTTAGACGGGAACTATGGCTACACCTTC

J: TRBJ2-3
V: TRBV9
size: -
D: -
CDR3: CASGRTGGTDTQYF
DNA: TGTGCCAGCGGGAGGACAGGAGGCACAGATACGCAGTATTTT

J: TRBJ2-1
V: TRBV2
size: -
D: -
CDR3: CASSQTRPTGEQFF
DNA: TGTGCCAGCAGTCAGACTAGACCTACAGGTGAGCAGTTCTTC

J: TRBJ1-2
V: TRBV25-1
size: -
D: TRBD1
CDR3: CASSEEGARNYGYTF
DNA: TGTGCCAGCAGTGAAGAGGGGGCCCGTAACTATGGCTACACCTTC

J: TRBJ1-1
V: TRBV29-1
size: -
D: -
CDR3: CSVDAGPATEAFF
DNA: TGCAGCGTTGATGCAGGCCCCGCCACTGAAGCTTTCTTT

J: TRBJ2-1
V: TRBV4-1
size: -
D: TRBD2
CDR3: CASSQTSGVVNEQFF
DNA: TGCGCCAGCAGCCAGACTAGCGGAGTCGTTAATGAGCAGTTCTTC

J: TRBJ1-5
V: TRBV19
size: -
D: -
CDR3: CASSPVRHQPQHF
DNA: TGTGCCAGCAGTCCCGTCCGTCATCAGCCCCAGCATTTT

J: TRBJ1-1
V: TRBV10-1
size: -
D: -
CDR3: CASSPRRRNTEAFF
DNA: TGCGCCAGCAGTCCGAGGCGGAGGAACACTGAAGCTTTCTTT

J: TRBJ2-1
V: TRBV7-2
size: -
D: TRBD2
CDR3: CASSLASGGLNEQFF
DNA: TGTGCCAGCAGCTTAGCTAGCGGGGGGCTCAATGAGCAGTTCTTC

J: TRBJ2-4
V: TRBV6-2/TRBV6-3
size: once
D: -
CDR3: CASSPRIGGSLAKNIQYF
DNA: TGTGCCAGCAGTCCCCGGATTGGGGGGAGCCTAGCCAAAAACATTCAGTACTTC

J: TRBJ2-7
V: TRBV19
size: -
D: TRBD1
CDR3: CASSIGGTGELHQYF
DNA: TGTGCCAGTAGTATTGGGGGGACAGGGGAACTACACCAGTACTTC

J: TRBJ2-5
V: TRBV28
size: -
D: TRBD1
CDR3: CASRQGSGETQYF
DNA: TGTGCCAGCCGACAGGGAAGCGGAGAGACCCAGTACTTC

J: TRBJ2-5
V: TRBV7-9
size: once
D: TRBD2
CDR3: CASSPGGPLAETQYF
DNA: TGTGCCAGCAGCCCGGGGGGGCCATTGGCCGAGACCCAGTACTTC

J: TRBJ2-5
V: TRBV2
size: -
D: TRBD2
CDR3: CASSEARGGETQYF
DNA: TGTGCCAGCAGTGAAGCGCGGGGAGGGGAGACCCAGTACTTC

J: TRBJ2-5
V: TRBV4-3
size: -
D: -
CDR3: CASSQDFTDQETQYF
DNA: TGCGCCAGCAGCCAAGATTTTACAGACCAAGAGACCCAGTACTTC

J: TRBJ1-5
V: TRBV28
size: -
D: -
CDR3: CASSLSLGARANQPQHF
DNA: TGTGCCAGCAGTTTATCCCTTGGGGCCCGGGCTAATCAGCCCCAGCATTTT

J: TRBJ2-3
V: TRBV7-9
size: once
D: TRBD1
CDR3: CASSSRTGKHADTQYF
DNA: TGTGCCAGCAGCTCTCGGACAGGGAAGCACGCAGATACGCAGTATTTT

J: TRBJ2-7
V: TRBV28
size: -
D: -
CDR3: CAISGLYEQYF
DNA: TGTGCCATCTCCGGACTCTACGAGCAGTACTTC

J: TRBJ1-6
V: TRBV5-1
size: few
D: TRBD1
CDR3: CASSLGAGGLSSPLHF
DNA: TGCGCCAGCAGCTTGGGCGCAGGGGGCTTAAGTTCACCCCTCCACTTT

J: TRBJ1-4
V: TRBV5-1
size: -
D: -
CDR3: CASSLSGGGSEKLFF
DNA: TGCGCCAGCAGCTTGTCGGGGGGCGGAAGTGAAAAACTGTTTTTT

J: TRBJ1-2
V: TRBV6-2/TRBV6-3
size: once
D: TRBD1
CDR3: CASSLPGQGNYGYTF
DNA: TGTGCCAGCAGTTTGCCGGGACAGGGGAACTATGGCTACACCTTC

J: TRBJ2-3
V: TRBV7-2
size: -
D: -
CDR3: CASSLERVGMGTDTQYF
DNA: TGTGCCAGCAGCTTAGAGCGGGTCGGGATGGGCACAGATACGCAGTATTTT

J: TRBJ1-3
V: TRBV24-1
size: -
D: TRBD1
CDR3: CATSDGDRISGNTIYF
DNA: TGTGCCACCAGTGATGGGGACAGGATCTCTGGAAACACCATATATTTT

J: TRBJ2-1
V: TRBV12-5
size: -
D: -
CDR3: CASGSGLNNEQFF
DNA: TGTGCTAGTGGTTCCGGACTCAACAATGAGCAGTTCTTC

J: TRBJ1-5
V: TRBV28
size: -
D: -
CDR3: CASSFRGFGNQPQHF
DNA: TGTGCCAGCAGTTTTCGAGGGTTCGGCAATCAGCCCCAGCATTTT

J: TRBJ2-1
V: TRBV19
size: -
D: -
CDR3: CASSTASPDNEQFF
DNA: TGTGCCAGTAGTACGGCTAGCCCAGACAATGAGCAGTTCTTC

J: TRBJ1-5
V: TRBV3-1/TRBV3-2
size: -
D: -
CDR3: CASSQDRANQPQHF
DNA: TGTGCCAGCAGCCAAGACAGGGCGAATCAGCCCCAGCATTTT

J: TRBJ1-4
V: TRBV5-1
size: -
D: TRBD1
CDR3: CASSLAQGARSRNEKLFF
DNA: TGCGCCAGCAGCTTGGCCCAGGGGGCGCGATCCCGTAATGAAAAACTGTTTTTT

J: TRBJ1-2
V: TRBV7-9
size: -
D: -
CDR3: CASSSTDYGYTF
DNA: TGTGCCAGCAGCTCAACGGACTATGGCTACACCTTC

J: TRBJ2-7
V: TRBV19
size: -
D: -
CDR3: CASSIGWQGRDEQYF
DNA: TGTGCCAGTAGTATAGGGTGGCAGGGGCGCGACGAGCAGTACTTC

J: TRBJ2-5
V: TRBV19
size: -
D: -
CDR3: CASSIAPRGRLETQYF
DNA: TGTGCCAGTAGTATAGCCCCCAGGGGGAGGCTCGAGACCCAGTACTTC

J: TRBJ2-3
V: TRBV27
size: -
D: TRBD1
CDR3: CASSPGIDRALDTQYF
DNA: TGTGCCAGCAGTCCCGGGATCGACAGGGCCCTAGATACGCAGTATTTT

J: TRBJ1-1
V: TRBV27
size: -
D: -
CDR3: CASSIEGWGSKAEAFF
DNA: TGTGCCAGCAGTATAGAGGGATGGGGTAGTAAGGCTGAAGCTTTCTTT

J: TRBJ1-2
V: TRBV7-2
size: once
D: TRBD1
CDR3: CASNTGQINGYTF
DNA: TGTGCCAGCAATACGGGACAGATTAATGGCTACACCTTC

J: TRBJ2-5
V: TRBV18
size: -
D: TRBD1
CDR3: CASSADRGAQETQYF
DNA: TGTGCCAGCTCTGCGGACAGGGGAGCTCAAGAGACCCAGTACTTC

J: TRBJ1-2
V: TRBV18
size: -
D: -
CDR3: CASSPGESYGYTF
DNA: TGTGCCAGCTCACCAGGGGAGTCTTATGGCTACACCTTC

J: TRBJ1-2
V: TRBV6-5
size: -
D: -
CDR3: CASSYMSDWAYGYTF
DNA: TGTGCCAGCAGTTACATGTCGGACTGGGCCTATGGCTACACCTTC

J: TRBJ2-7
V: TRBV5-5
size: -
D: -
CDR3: CASSLAASVAYEQYF
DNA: TGTGCCAGCAGCTTGGCCGCCAGCGTCGCCTACGAGCAGTACTTC

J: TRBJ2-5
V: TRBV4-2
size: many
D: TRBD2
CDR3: CASSQVAGGGMKQETQYF
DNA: TGTGCCAGCAGCCAAGTAGCGGGGGGCGGGATGAAACAAGAGACCCAGTACTTC

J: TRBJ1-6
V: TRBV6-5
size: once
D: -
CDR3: CASRDPQAYNSPLHF
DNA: TGTGCCAGCAGAGACCCTCAGGCCTATAATTCACCCCTCCACTTT

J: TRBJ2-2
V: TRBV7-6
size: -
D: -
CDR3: CASSLERTGNTGELFF
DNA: TGTGCCAGCAGCTTAGAGCGGACGGGGAACACCGGGGAGCTGTTTTTT

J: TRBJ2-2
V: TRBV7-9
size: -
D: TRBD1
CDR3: CASSAKTGSPNTGELFF
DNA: TGTGCCAGCAGCGCCAAGACAGGGAGCCCGAACACCGGGGAGCTGTTTTTT

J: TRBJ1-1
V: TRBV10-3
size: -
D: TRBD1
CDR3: CAISVSGQGYTEAFF
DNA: TGTGCCATCAGTGTTTCGGGACAGGGCTACACTGAAGCTTTCTTT

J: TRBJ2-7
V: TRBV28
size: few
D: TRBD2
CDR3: CASSSLAGGLYEQYF
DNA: TGTGCCAGCAGTTCTCTAGCGGGAGGTCTCTACGAGCAGTACTTC

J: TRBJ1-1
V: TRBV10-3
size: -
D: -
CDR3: CAIRADRNTEAFF
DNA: TGTGCCATCAGAGCCGACAGGAACACTGAAGCTTTCTTT

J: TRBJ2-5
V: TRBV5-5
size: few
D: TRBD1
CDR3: CASSKTGTGQETQYF
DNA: TGTGCCAGCAGCAAGACTGGGACAGGTCAAGAGACCCAGTACTTC

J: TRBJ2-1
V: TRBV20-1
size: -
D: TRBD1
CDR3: CSASEGQGAYNEQFF
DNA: TGCAGTGCTAGTGAGGGGCAGGGGGCCTACAATGAGCAGTTCTTC

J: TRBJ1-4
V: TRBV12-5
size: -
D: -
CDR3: CASGLVGPTPGLFF
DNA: TGTGCTAGTGGTTTGGTAGGCCCTACCCCGGGGCTGTTTTTT

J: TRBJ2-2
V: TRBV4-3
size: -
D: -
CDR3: CASSQEKPFTGELFF
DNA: TGCGCCAGCAGCCAAGAGAAGCCCTTCACCGGGGAGCTGTTTTTT

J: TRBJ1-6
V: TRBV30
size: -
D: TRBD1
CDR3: CAWSSQSFTGGAPLHF
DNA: TGTGCCTGGAGTAGCCAGAGCTTTACAGGGGGCGCACCCCTCCACTTT

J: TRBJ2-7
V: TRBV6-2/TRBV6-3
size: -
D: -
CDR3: CASSTPLGINEQYF
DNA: TGTGCCAGCAGTACCCCACTCGGGATAAACGAGCAGTACTTC

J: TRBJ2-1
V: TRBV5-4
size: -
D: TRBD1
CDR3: CASSPGTGYNEQFF
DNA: TGTGCCAGCAGCCCCGGGACAGGGTACAATGAGCAGTTCTTC

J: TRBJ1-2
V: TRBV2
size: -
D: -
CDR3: CASRGGAWAHGYTF
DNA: TGTGCCAGCAGAGGTGGGGCGTGGGCACATGGCTACACCTTC

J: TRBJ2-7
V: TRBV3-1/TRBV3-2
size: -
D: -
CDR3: CASSQDKGAYEQYF
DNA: TGTGCCAGCAGCCAAGATAAGGGAGCCTACGAGCAGTACTTC